There are a few counts of the clone carrying this T cell receptor (beta chain). The data belong to a study of T cells in Graves' hyperthyroidism and ophthalmopathy. TCR beta CDR3 regions were amplified from RNA transcripts. The TCR CDR3 was amplified in a first-round RT-PCR using the HTBI primer set. Via MiXCR, TCRdb re-called the multiplex PCR reads, giving one row per CDR3 protein. Of about 720,000 distinct CDR3 sequences in the sample, approximately 19% were seen once. Germline values: CDR1 GTSNPN, CDR2 SVGIG (reference sequence). After removal of 1 base from V and 0 bases from J, the junction contained 8 bases not matched to a gene. The CDR3 is 17 amino acids.

Sequencing input: blood. The chain employs TRBV30 and TRBJ2-1; 8 nucleotides agree with TRBD1. The receptor was derived from a woman aged 45-59 years with Graves' hyperthyroidism that later progressed to Graves' ophthalmopathy. CDR3 sequence: CAWSAGQGSSSYNEQFF. As DNA, the CDR3 is TGTGCCTGGAGTGCCGGACAGGGTTCGAGCTCCTACAATGAGCAGTTCTTC.